The 23 T cell receptor beta chains in this list originate from one sample, sequenced in a study of shared clonotypes between healthy human individuals. Here immunoSEQ multiplex PCR was the method, and the copy in TCRdb shows in-frame clones only, minus some. Found here are fewer than 400,000 clones, approximately 79% of them singletons; the top ten hold over 9%. The sample consisted of memory CD4+ T cells sorted from blood. Subset here: CD45RA-negative fraction. The receptors come from a young man in good health.

The gene calls are TRBV6-1 and TRBJ1-4; D not certain. Trimming stripped 4 bases from V and 2 bases from J, with 11 bases between. The CDR3 is 15 amino acids. The germline CDR1 and CDR2 sequences are MNHNS and SASEGT. The chain's CDR3 is CASSGGWATNEKLFF. CDR3 nucleotides: TGTGCCAGCAGTGGGGGTTGGGCTACTAATGAAAAACTGTTTTTT.

The chain recombines TRBV14 with TRBJ2-5; 8 positions match TRBD2. Germline V gene data show CDR1 as SGHDN and CDR2 as FVKESK. The V gene end was trimmed by 5 bases and the J gene end by 4 bases; junction bases not matched to a gene: 9. This CDR3 has 15 residues. CDR3 nucleotides: TGTGCCAGCAGCTGGGCGGGAGGTATCGTAGAGACCCAGTACTTC. This sequence encodes CASSWAGGIVETQYF.

The chain uses TRBV10-2 and TRBJ2-3; 13 bases are a match to TRBD2. The V gene's germline CDR1 is WSHSY and CDR2 SAAADI. This CDR3 region has 19 residues. V was pared by 7 bases and J by 3 bases, with 16 bases of the junction left unmatched. CDR3 coding DNA: TGCGCCAGCAAAGAACTAGCGGGAGGGGGGGGAGTCTGGACAGATACGCAGTATTTT. This codes for CASKELAGGGGVWTDTQYF.

V is TRBV5-8 and J is TRBJ2-1, with D perhaps TRBD1 (5 bases). The germline CDR1 and CDR2 sequences are SGHTS and YDEGEE. This CDR3 is 15 amino acids long. Trimming pared 0 bases from V and 1 base from J, leaving 8 bases between. As DNA, the CDR3 is TGTGCCAGCAGCTTGGGCCAGGGTTCCTACAATGAGCAGTTCTTC. Its protein product is CASSLGQGSYNEQFF.

This chain links TRBV2 with TRBJ2-7; possibly TRBD2 for D (6 bases). V lost 6 bases and J lost 6, with 12 bases in between. The CDR3 totals 12 residues. Germline V gene sequence: CDR1 SNHLY, CDR2 FYNNEI. The CDR3 nucleotides are TGTGCCAGCAGCAGAGGGACTCCCGAGCAGTACTTC. Encoded protein: CASSRGTPEQYF.

This clone was counted many times. This rearrangement joins TRBV7-2 to TRBJ2-1, with D uncertain. The CDR3 contains 13 residues. Looked up from germline, CDR1 is SGHTA and CDR2 is FQGNSA. The V end was cut by 5 bases, the J end by 3 bases, with 8 bases between. The CDR3 protein is CASSLYGYNEQFF. CDR3 coding DNA: TGTGCCAGCAGCCTGTACGGCTACAATGAGCAGTTCTTC.

The rearrangement links TRBV5-4 to TRBJ2-3, with D possibly being TRBD2 (5 bases). Germline CDR1 and CDR2: SGHNT and YYREEE (reference sequence). The CDR3 spans 14 residues. Trimming took off 4 bases at V and 6 bases at J, with 15 bases between the two ends. The CDR3 loop reads CASSQVGAVDTQYF. As DNA, the CDR3 is TGTGCCAGCAGCCAAGTGGGAGCGGTGGATACGCAGTATTTT.

The chain is built from TRBV15 and TRBJ2-1; D is undetermined. With 0 bases removed from V and 8 bases from J, the gap between germline ends came to 20 bases. CDR1 LNHNV and CDR2 YYDKDF come from the germline V gene (reference sequence). This CDR3 is 17 amino acids long. The CDR3 region is CATSREDSRISFYEQFF. DNA of the CDR3: TGTGCCACCAGCAGAGAGGATTCTAGAATTAGTTTCTATGAGCAGTTCTTC.

This clone was observed a few times. V usage is TRBV2 and J usage is TRBJ1-2; 9 nucleotides align to TRBD1. This CDR3 comprises 14 residues. Germline V gene sequence: CDR1 SNHLY, CDR2 FYNNEI. V was pared by 6 bases and J by 6 bases, with 8 bases of the junction left unmatched. CDR3 sequence reads: CASRPDRGGDGYTF. The CDR3, as DNA: TGTGCCAGCAGACCGGACAGGGGAGGGGATGGCTACACCTTC. Full variable domain (missing parts from reference TRBV2 and TRBJ1-2): EPEVTQTPSHQVTQMGQEVILRCVPISNHLYFYWYRQILGQKVEFLVSFYNNEISEKSEIFDDQFSVERPDGSNFTLKIRSTKLEDSAMYFCASRPDRGGDGYTFGSGTRLTVV.

This chain connects TRBV4-3 to TRBJ1-3, with unresolved D. Germline loops: CDR1 LGHNA, CDR2 YSLEER. CDR3 size: 15 residues. The V end was cut by 3 bases, the J end by 0 bases, with 9 bases between. CDR3 DNA sequence: TGCGCCAGCAGCCAGTTAAGTAGCTCTGGAAACACCATATATTTT. Translating gives CASSQLSSSGNTIYF.

The J gene is TRBJ2-3, the V gene TRBV28; the D is unclear. The CDR3 is 16 residues long. The V gene's germline CDR1 is MDHEN and CDR2 SYDVKM. Trimming took 5 bases from V and 1 from J, leaving 16 bases between them. In DNA form, the CDR3 reads TGTGCCAGCAGTCCCCCCATCGCACCGGGCACAGATACGCAGTATTTT. Translating gives CASSPPIAPGTDTQYF.

The chain couples TRBV7-2 to TRBJ2-1; perhaps TRBD1 as D (6 bases). The V and J ends lost 0 bases and 2 bases respectively, with 11 bases between them. The CDR3 loop spans 16 amino acids. CDR1 and CDR2 from the germline V gene are SGHTA and FQGNSA. CDR3 bases: TGTGCCAGCAGCTTAGCGGGGGCCCAAGCCTACAATGAGCAGTTCTTC. Amino acids: CASSLAGAQAYNEQFF.

This clone was recorded a few times. The chain links TRBV7-6 to TRBJ2-7; either TRBD1 or TRBD2 may supply D (5 bases each). The germline CDR1 and CDR2 sequences are SGHVS and FNYEAQ. V was cut by 3 bases and J by 4 bases, with 19 bases left in between. The CDR3 has 16 residues. Here the CDR3 DNA reads TGTGCCAGCAGCTTCGGGGCTAGCAACTCCCTATACGAGCAGTACTTC. Protein sequence: CASSFGASNSLYEQYF. Together with reference TRBV7-6 and TRBJ2-7, the CDR3 gives the full variable domain: GAGVSQSPRYKVTKRGQDVALRCDPISGHVSLYWYRQALGQGPEFLTYFNYEAQQDKSGLPNDRFSAERPEGSISTLTIQRTEQRDSAMYRCASSFGASNSLYEQYFGPGTRLTVT.

The genes are TRBV18 and TRBJ2-3; D not resolved. The CDR3 totals 14 residues. In germline, CDR1 is KGHSH, CDR2 LQKENI. V was cut by 2 bases and J by 4 bases, with 10 bases left in between. The CDR3 loop is CASSPISRSDTQYF. The CDR3 DNA follows: TGTGCCAGCTCACCAATCTCCCGGTCAGATACGCAGTATTTT.

The chain carries TRBV21-1 and TRBJ2-4. TRBV21-1 is a listed pseudogene. CDR3 length: 11 residues. This CDR3 reads CATNLWHIQYF. CDR3 sequence (DNA): TGTGCCACCAACCTATGGCACATTCAGTACTTC.

The V and J genes are TRBV2 and TRBJ1-4; no definite D call. The CDR3 has 12 residues. Trimming removed 5 bases at V and 8 bases at J, with 9 bases between. Looked up from germline, CDR1 is SNHLY and CDR2 is FYNNEI. The CDR3 protein is CASSPAREKLFF. The CDR3 DNA follows: TGTGCCAGCAGTCCGGCGCGGGAAAAACTGTTTTTT.

This clone was recorded only once. DNA for the CDR3: TGTGCCAGCTCACCGACAGGGGGGGACACTGAAGCTTTCTTT. Protein sequence: CASSPTGGDTEAFF. The rearrangement joins TRBV18 to TRBJ1-1; 9 bases are a match to TRBD1. J gave up 3 bases and V 3 bases, and 2 bases lay outside the gene matches. There are 14 residues in the CDR3. Germline CDR1 KGHSH, CDR2 LQKENI.

The rearrangement uses TRBV6-5 and TRBJ2-5; TRBD2 matches 8 bases. The ends lost 8 bases at V and 6 bases at J; junction bases unmatched: 5. Germline CDR1 is MNHEY and CDR2 is SVGAGI. The CDR3 extends over 12 amino acids. The CDR3 here is CASAGGGKTQYF. DNA of the CDR3: TGTGCCAGCGCGGGAGGAGGAAAGACCCAGTACTTC.

This chain links TRBV6-1 with TRBJ2-7, with D hard to call. Looked up from germline, CDR1 is MNHNS and CDR2 is SASEGT. This CDR3 is built from 12 residues. Trimming removed 2 bases at V and 3 bases at J, with 5 bases between. The CDR3 is CASSELNYEQYF. As DNA, the CDR3 is TGTGCCAGCAGTGAATTGAACTACGAGCAGTACTTC.

V usage is TRBV19 and J usage is TRBJ2-5; TRBD2 might be the D (6 bases). Germline V gene data show CDR1 as LNHDA and CDR2 as SQIVND (reference sequence). This CDR3 spans 15 amino acids. The V and J ends lost 3 bases and 7 bases respectively, with 18 bases between them. The CDR3 DNA follows: TGTGCCAGTAGTATGGGGACGGACTCCGGGGGGACCCAGTACTTC. It yields the protein CASSMGTDSGGTQYF.

This clone was recorded once. The chain carries TRBV19 and TRBJ2-1; D unclear. CDR1 LNHDA and CDR2 SQIVND come from the germline V gene (reference sequence). CDR3 length: 13 residues. V was cut by 1 base and J by 4 bases, with 5 bases left in between. CDR3 DNA sequence: TGTGCCAGTAGTATAGGCCAGTACAATGAGCAGTTCTTC. Its protein product is CASSIGQYNEQFF.

This CDR3 is CASSEVEGEGGYTF. The CDR3 bases are TGTGCCAGCAGTGAAGTGGAGGGGGAAGGAGGCTACACCTTC. The chain combines TRBV2 with TRBJ1-2, with a weak D call TRBD1 (6 bases). Per germline, CDR1 SNHLY and CDR2 FYNNEI. The CDR3 consists of 14 residues. Deletions cut 1 base from V and 8 bases from J, with 14 bases between.

The rearrangement links TRBV7-2 to TRBJ1-6; a possible D gene is TRBD1 (6 bases). Germline CDR1 is SGHTA and CDR2 is FQGNSA. V was clipped by 7 bases and J by 7 bases, with 14 bases between them. This CDR3 spans 14 amino acids. In nucleotides, the CDR3 is TGTGCCAGCAAGGGGGGCGATTGGAATTCACCCCTCCACTTT. It codes for CASKGGDWNSPLHF.